This T cell receptor beta chain comes out of a study of blood T cell repertoires in COVID-19. About the research overall: Collection of acute and convalescent COVID-19 samples took place in the United States, Italy and Spain.

Libraries were prepared by immunoSEQ multiplex PCR; TCRdb keeps only in-frame clonotypes and omits some of them. The sample lists about 54,000 clones, around 87% occurring once. V shed 5 bases, J shed 8 bases, and the junction held 6 bases outside the gene matches. This CDR3 contains 12 residues. Looked up from germline, CDR1 is SGHRS and CDR2 is YFSETQ. Sequencing was done on a sample of peripheral blood. The clonotype comes from a man in his forties or fifties with active COVID-19. The rearrangement joins TRBV5-1 to TRBJ1-2; TRBD1 agrees at 7 bases. CDR3 amino acids: CASSLDRVGYTF. DNA of the CDR3: TGCGCCAGCAGTCTAGACAGGGTGGGCTACACCTTC.